This T cell receptor beta chain derives from a study of cytomegalovirus exposure and HLA in healthy donors (dated by TCRdb to 2017 to 2019). Regarding the research as a whole: In an earlier analysis of 450 to 750 of the donors, 276 Gb of sequence data and approximately 120 million unique TCR beta sequences from roughly 200 million T cells were reported. An early release covering roughly 640 HLA-typed donors comprised 300 to 350 gigabases of sequencing data and tens of millions of unique TCR sequences. Of the roughly 410 genotyped donors, over 80% were placed in the genetic ancestry cluster associated with self-reported Caucasian donors. The study was designed to test whether signatures of past pathogen exposure could be identified by cataloging public T cell receptors. Using immunosequencing, the study profiled T cell repertoires from approximately 700 subjects and related those repertoires to cytomegalovirus serostatus. Along with the approximately 650-subject first cohort, a separate validation cohort of some 130 different subjects was used. The study combined high-throughput TCR immunosequencing, statistical association of individual TCRs with disease status, and machine learning to predict cytomegalovirus infection status. A later analysis re-analyzed previously published TCR beta repertoires from hundreds of donors and added high-resolution HLA genotyping to study TCR occurrence patterns. In the later analysis, no new phenotypic data were used to find candidate immune exposures; instead, reliance was placed on TCR beta sequences and their occurrence across donors. In an earlier analysis of a few hundred of the donors, high-throughput TCR beta sequencing was used to judge whether each TCR beta V gene segment behaved as functional or pseudogenic. Donor age, sex, ethnicity and CMV serostatus were collected together with the repertoire data. A later genetic analysis took genome-wide SNP genotypes for about 55% of the roughly 700 donors and used that subset as a discovery cohort. All discovery cohort repertoires had been generated using a single sequencing platform. Class I and class II HLA loci were covered by the typing at four-digit resolution. The number of donors typed differed by locus, with roughly 620-630 for A, B, C, DRB1 and DQB1, approximately 500 for DQA1, 600 to 610 for DPA1, and around 450 for DPB1. About five DR-DQ haplotypes were handled as single units for association and clustering, since linkage in the cohort was strong. Across approximately 400 genotyped donors of the cohort, an average of roughly 230,000 unique TCR beta nucleotide sequences per donor were sequenced, and roughly 20% of those sequences were non-productive. General findings and caveats noted by the study authors: When HLA alleles, especially DR and DQ, strongly co-occurred, attributing TCR associations to individual alleles was difficult. HLA typing was unavailable for some donors at each locus, so association tests used only the typed subset. Broadly in line with IMGT annotations, most TCR beta V segments showed up in productive rearrangements about 90% or about 30% of the time in an earlier analysis of under 700 of the donors. A later analysis found that HLA-associated TCR beta chains were more clonally expanded and had lower generation probabilities than equally common non-associated chains. V-gene and J-gene trimming of TCR beta chains was associated with a missense DCLRE1C variant in a later genetic analysis, and the association was replicated in an independent cohort. According to a later genetic analysis, donors in an Asian-associated ancestry cluster had fewer N-insertions in productive TCRs than the roughly 700-donor mean. The study listed around 160 TCR beta chains as associated with cytomegalovirus. Several of the top co-occurrence clusters appeared to be linked to parvovirus B19, influenza, CMV and Epstein-Barr virus, according to a later analysis. This cohort had only TCR beta chains sequenced, and the lack of alpha or paired-chain data limited which features could be detected. A cluster of highly shared sequence variants was judged likely to represent a technical artifact of the sequencing pipeline. According to the authors, the approach could potentially be generalized to other disease states and immunological phenotypes. Because counts were too low, 15 to 20 rarely observed V segments, including chromosome 9 orphons, were left out of the earlier analysis of 587 of the donors. A further reported finding was that TCR beta sequences accurately predicted the HLA-A and HLA-B alleles for most subjects in the first cohort. A few of the identified cytomegalovirus-associated TCR beta chains were confirmed in vitro to be specific for cytomegalovirus antigens. Some IMGT-functional V segments, including TRBV6-2 and TRBV6-3, could not be told apart with the 87-base-pair reads, so those segments were excluded. Most TCR sequences were seen in very few donors, while some public TCRs were found in many individuals. In both the original and validation cohorts, the classifier was reported to diagnose cytomegalovirus status with high specificity and sensitivity. The only immune exposure information available for the cohort was CMV serostatus. Linkage disequilibrium might explain the correlated functional status among segregating V segments, but an unknown experimental factor could not be excluded. In a later analysis, the rate of TCR association differed among HLA loci, with DRB1 alleles having the most associated TCRs and HLA-C alleles having the fewest. According to a later analysis, most CMV-associated TCR beta chains appeared to be HLA-restricted, and the HLA associations seemed to be driven largely by CMV exposure. A later analysis associated approximately 17,000 TCR beta sequences with specific HLA alleles at a false discovery rate of 0.05. Roughly uniform sequencing depth across donors was assumed in presence/absence analyses, although this assumption may not hold.

In total, 666 healthy bone marrow donors made up the cohort. All cohort members were sampled while nominally healthy, although unrecorded immune exposures were likely present. The donor tested CMV seronegative and was one of the 352 seronegative cohort members. A peripheral blood sample was provided by each donor, and peripheral blood mononuclear cells were used for TCR beta sequencing. Genomic DNA was extracted from the blood cell samples with the Qiagen DNeasy Blood Extraction Kit. Trimming accounts for 5 bases at V and 2 bases at J, while the number of junction bases matched to no gene is 2. CDR3 length: 14 amino acids, cysteine to phenylalanine. Kept here is only the CDR3 DNA, which spans 42 bases and is read in frame from base 1. In the germline V gene, CDR1 corresponds to SGHNT and CDR2 to YENEEA. The protocol used for the library was the immunoSEQ multiplex PCR assay. A mixture of 60 forward primers for TCR Vbeta segments and 13 reverse primers for TCR Jbeta segments was used in the multiplex PCR. The CDR3 region of rearranged TCR beta genes was amplified from genomic DNA with a multiplex PCR assay. On the Illumina HiSeq System, the amplified TCR beta libraries were sequenced as 87-base-pair reads. The authors' analysis ran thus. A later analysis counted tens of millions of unique TCR beta chains across the 640 or so repertoires, and around 9.9 million of these chains were shared by at least two donors. To remove PCR and sequencing errors, raw reads were error-corrected and collapsed into unique sequences using a nearest-neighbor algorithm that merged closely related sequences. To assign V, D and J gene segments, CDR3 sequences were aligned to IMGT reference sequences. For a sequence to be retained, at least a six-nucleotide match to both a V gene segment and a J gene segment was required. Rearrangements were classified as productive when the CDR3 lacked stop codons and remained in frame with V and J, and all other rearrangements were classified as non-productive. CDR3 was defined by IMGT convention, running from the second conserved V-encoded cysteine to the conserved J-encoded phenylalanine. The earlier analysis of 500 to 600 of the donors excluded sequences that lacked an unambiguous match to a single V gene segment. An earlier analysis of fewer than 750 of the donors called V segments functional above 56.7% productive rearrangements and segregating when the between-donor standard deviation exceeded 5%. To diagnose cytomegalovirus status from the catalog of TCR beta chain sequences, a statistical classification framework was built. V and J gene assignment, in a later analysis, came from comparing TCR nucleotide sequences with IMGT/GENE-DB human TR gene sequences. In a later analysis, CDR3 sequences and most-parsimonious VDJ recombination scenarios were assigned using the TCRdist pipeline. In a later analysis, each TCR beta chain was defined by its CDR3 amino acid sequence together with its V-gene family, and reads without a unique V-gene family were excluded. A later analysis removed over 500 highly shared, low-generation-probability nucleotide sequences to deal with suspected cross-contamination and a sequencing artifact. In a later analysis, a clonal expansion index for each public chain was calculated from normalized within-repertoire ranks of inferred template counts. In a later analysis, generation probabilities were computed with a VDJ recombination model fitted to out-of-frame rearrangements, and the resulting probabilities were checked against IGoR. A later analysis scored TCR-TCR, TCR-HLA and TCR-CMV co-occurrence with hypergeometric tests, applying a repertoire-size bias correction to TCR pairs. A later analysis estimated false discovery rates by permuting HLA or CMV assignments 20 times. In a later analysis, co-occurring TCRs were grouped with DBSCAN, and TCRdist sequence similarity was added when clustering was performed within HLA-allele-positive subsets. Co-occurrence clustering excluded repertoires with fewer than 30,000 or more than 120,000 public chains, plus five with anomalous nucleotide sharing. Entries here come from immuneACCESS through TCRdb and include only in-frame sequences with V and J called. Some clones fail to appear in such tables; in the studies checked, an unresolved V gene covers under half of the shortfall, and the cause of the remainder is unknown. The V and J calls and clone size come from that table; D and trimming were worked out from the DNA. This sample has more than 150,000 clones in its table, and roughly 87% of those were observed once. The ten largest clones capture 1.5% of the sample.

On this clone: What this receptor recognizes is not known. No base qualities exist here, and no much larger clone lies one base off it.

The specimen sequenced was PBMCs. This sequence uses TRBV11-3 and TRBJ1-3; 8 central bases correspond to TRBD1. The sequence came from a man aged 35 to 55 in good health and CMV-seronegative. The CDR3: CASSMGQAGNTIYF. The sequenced DNA is TGTGCCAGCAGCATGGGACAGGCTGGAAACACCATATATTTT.